Listed below are T cell receptor beta chains from one sample, sequenced in a study of T cells after yellow fever vaccination. Using its own MiXCR run on the 5' RACE reads, TCRdb lists one record per CDR3 protein. The repertoire includes approximately 70,000 distinct CDR3 sequences, 7.3% of them detected once, and over 25% sits in the top ten. The sample here was CD8+ T cells sorted from PBMCs, taken roughly 10 days after the first yellow fever vaccination. These receptor sequences come from a man aged 18 to 29 who received the YFV17D yellow fever vaccine. The CDR3 runs from the conserved cysteine through the conserved F or W. The D gene is left open where the match is weak. Size values are once, few and many counts, or a class for expanded clones, and some rows have none.

size	D	V	J	DNA	CDR3
-	-	TRBV4-1	TRBJ2-3	TGCGCCAGCAGCCAAGACCCTCTCCCACGGGATACGCAGTATTTT	CASSQDPLPRDTQYF
many	TRBD2	TRBV5-5	TRBJ2-2	TGTGCCAGCAGCTTGGGCGGGGGACCCACCGGGGAGCTGTTTTTT	CASSLGGGPTGELFF
few	-	TRBV5-6	TRBJ2-5	TGTGCCAGCAGCTCGCAGCCTGCTGTTTCTCTGATGGCCCAGTACTTC	CASSSQPAVSLMAQYF
many	-	TRBV5-5	TRBJ1-5	TGTGCCAGCAGCTTGGGCAGGTCAGGGAGTCAGCCCCAGCATTTT	CASSLGRSGSQPQHF
few	-	TRBV7-2	TRBJ2-2	TGTGCCAGCAGCTTAGTGGCGGGGGCGGGCACCGGGGAGCTGTTTTTT	CASSLVAGAGTGELFF
few	-	TRBV4-3	TRBJ2-1	TGCGCCAGCAGCCAGGACGGTCAGCCGACTTACAATGAGCAGTTCTTC	CASSQDGQPTYNEQFF
-	TRBD2	TRBV6-1	TRBJ2-1	TGTGCCAGCAATGACGCGGGAGTTGAGCAGTTCTTC	CASNDAGVEQFF
many	-	TRBV7-9	TRBJ1-1	TGTGCCAGCAGCTCCCGACAGAATCTGAACACTGAAGCTTTCTTT	CASSSRQNLNTEAFF
many	TRBD1	TRBV6-5	TRBJ1-1	TGTGCCAGCAGTTACGGGACAGGGGCCACTGAAGCTTTCTTT	CASSYGTGATEAFF
many	-	TRBV6-1	TRBJ2-2	TGTGCCAGCAGTGAAGTCTTGGCGGAGACCGGGGAGCTGTTTTTT	CASSEVLAETGELFF
many	-	TRBV7-9	TRBJ1-1	TGTGCCAGCAGCTATGGTTCGGGGAACACTGAAGCTTTCTTT	CASSYGSGNTEAFF
many	-	TRBV6-1	TRBJ1-2	TGTGCCAGCAGAACAGGCTTGACTAACTATGGCTACACCTTC	CASRTGLTNYGYTF
many	TRBD1	TRBV7-9	TRBJ2-3	TGTGCCAGCAGTTCGGGACAGGGTAGCACAGATACGCAGTATTTT	CASSSGQGSTDTQYF
-	-	TRBV24-1	TRBJ1-5	TGTGCCACCAGTGGTTTGACGGTCGCCGGGCCCCAGCATTTT	CATSGLTVAGPQHF
many	TRBD1	TRBV20-1	TRBJ2-5	TGCAGTGCTAGAGATCTGGGGCAGGGGGCTTGGGAGACCCAGTACTTC	CSARDLGQGAWETQYF
many	-	TRBV5-1	TRBJ1-1	TGCGCCAGCAGCTTAACAGGGTTGAACACTGAAGCTTTCTTT	CASSLTGLNTEAFF
few	-	TRBV7-9	TRBJ1-2	TGTGCCAGCAGCTTAGAAAGGCAGGGAGATGGCTACACCTTC	CASSLERQGDGYTF
-	TRBD1	TRBV7-6	TRBJ2-7	TGTGCCAGCAGCTTAGGGGGACAGGGGTACGAGCAGTACTTC	CASSLGGQGYEQYF
many	-	TRBV12-3/TRBV12-4	TRBJ2-1	TGTGCCAGCAGTTCCAACGAGCGATACAATGAGCAGTTCTTC	CASSSNERYNEQFF
many	TRBD1	TRBV9	TRBJ1-1	TGTGCCAGCAGCGAACCCCCCGGGACAGGGTCGGAAGCTTTCTTT	CASSEPPGTGSEAFF
few	-	TRBV7-2	TRBJ1-5	TGTGCCAGCAGCTCAGGGTCTCAGCCCCAGCATTTT	CASSSGSQPQHF
many	-	TRBV7-3	TRBJ2-2	TGTGCCAGCAGCTTAGTTACCGGGGAGCTGTTTTTT	CASSLVTGELFF
many	-	TRBV27	TRBJ2-7	TGTGCCAGCAGTCCGTTACAGGGAGCTCTCTACGAGCAGTACTTC	CASSPLQGALYEQYF
few	TRBD1	TRBV5-4	TRBJ1-1	TGTGCCAGCAGCTTCTGGGACAGGGGAATCACTGAAGCTTTCTTT	CASSFWDRGITEAFF
many	TRBD1	TRBV5-1	TRBJ1-1	TGCGCCAGCAGCCCGACAGGGAATCAGGACACTGAAGCTTTCTTT	CASSPTGNQDTEAFF
-	-	TRBV6-5	TRBJ1-5	TGTGCCAGCAGTTACTCCCCTAGTTTTGGCAATCAGCCCCAGCATTTT	CASSYSPSFGNQPQHF
many	-	TRBV18	TRBJ2-3	TGTGCCAGCTCACCACTAGGACTAAGAACAGATACGCAGTATTTT	CASSPLGLRTDTQYF
many	TRBD1	TRBV4-1	TRBJ2-7	TGCGCCAGCAGCCAAGGACAGGGGGCGGCGTACGAGCAGTACTTC	CASSQGQGAAYEQYF
-	-	TRBV12-3/TRBV12-4	TRBJ1-1	TGTGCCAGCAGTTGGGAGAACACTGAAGCTTTCTTT	CASSWENTEAFF
many	TRBD2	TRBV7-9	TRBJ2-1	TGTGCCAGCAGCTTAGGGGCTAGCGGGAAAAGCTCCTACAATGAGCAGTTCTTC	CASSLGASGKSSYNEQFF
few	TRBD1	TRBV5-1	TRBJ2-5	TGCGCCAGCAGCCAGGGACAGCGGAGTAAGACCCAGTACTTC	CASSQGQRSKTQYF
few	-	TRBV6-2/TRBV6-3	TRBJ2-3	TGTGCCAGCAGTTACCCCGACCGCGGGTCGTTCACAGATACGCAGTATTTT	CASSYPDRGSFTDTQYF
many	-	TRBV6-5	TRBJ1-5	TGTGCCAGCAGTTACGGGGGGCAACAGCCCCAGCATTTT	CASSYGGQQPQHF
many	TRBD2	TRBV29-1	TRBJ2-2	TGCAGCGTCCGCGGGGGGGCGGGCACCGGGGAGCTGTTTTTT	CSVRGGAGTGELFF
-	-	TRBV15	TRBJ2-3	TGTGCCACCAGTGAGGAGTGGATGGTGACAGATACGCAGTATTTT	CATSEEWMVTDTQYF
few	TRBD2	TRBV15	TRBJ2-5	TGTGCCACCAGCAGAGTACTAGCGGGGGCCCTCCAAGAGACCCAGTACTTC	CATSRVLAGALQETQYF
many	-	TRBV29-1	TRBJ1-1	TGCAGCGTTGGGTTTATGAACACTGAAGCTTTCTTT	CSVGFMNTEAFF
-	-	TRBV7-2	TRBJ2-2	TGTGCCAGCAGCTTAGCGCCAGGGGCGGACAGAGACACCGGGGAGCTGTTTTTT	CASSLAPGADRDTGELFF
-	-	TRBV15	TRBJ2-3	TGTGCCACCAGCAGGAGGCGAGGAGATACGCAGTATTTT	CATSRRRGDTQYF
many	-	TRBV4-1	TRBJ1-1	TGCGCCAGCAGCCAAGGGCCCAGGGACGCTGAAGCTTTCTTT	CASSQGPRDAEAFF
-	TRBD1	TRBV2	TRBJ1-1	TGTGCCAGCACAAATTTCGGGACAGGTGTTGAAGCTTTCTTT	CASTNFGTGVEAFF
many	-	TRBV7-6	TRBJ1-1	TGTGCCAGCAGCCCGGCAGGGGCTAACACTGAAGCTTTCTTT	CASSPAGANTEAFF
many	-	TRBV6-2/TRBV6-3	TRBJ2-3	TGTGCCAGTCGCGGGGATAGCACAGATACGCAGTATTTT	CASRGDSTDTQYF
few	TRBD1	TRBV24-1	TRBJ2-1	TGTGCCACCAGTGACCCGGGACAGGGGTACAATGAGCAGTTCTTC	CATSDPGQGYNEQFF
many	-	TRBV6-8	TRBJ2-5	TGTGCCAGCAGTTACCCATCGGGACCGGACCAAGAGACCCAGTACTTC	CASSYPSGPDQETQYF
many	-	TRBV6-5	TRBJ1-1	TGTGCCAGCAGTTACTCTACCCTCAAAACGGGGAACACTGAAGCTTTCTTT	CASSYSTLKTGNTEAFF
many	-	TRBV7-8	TRBJ1-5	TGTGCCAGCAGCTTAGGTCAACAGCCCCAGCATTTT	CASSLGQQPQHF
-	-	TRBV7-9	TRBJ1-1	TGTGCCAGCAGCTTAGCCCAGGGAACCGGCACTGAAGCTTTCTTT	CASSLAQGTGTEAFF
many	-	TRBV7-6	TRBJ2-2	TGTGCCAGCAGCTCAGTATGGAACACCGGGGAGCTGTTTTTT	CASSSVWNTGELFF
-	-	TRBV19	TRBJ2-5	TGTGCCAGTAGTATAGAAAGGGAAAGTGATCCCCAGTACTTC	CASSIERESDPQYF
many	-	TRBV3-1	TRBJ1-2	TGTGCCAGCAGCCGATACGCGGACCGACTTGAAGGCTACACCTTC	CASSRYADRLEGYTF
-	-	TRBV20-1	TRBJ1-3	TGCAGTGCTAGAGGCCAGTTCTCTGGAAACACCATATATTTT	CSARGQFSGNTIYF
many	-	TRBV4-1	TRBJ1-1	TGCGCCAGCACCACCCGGGGACCCGGGCAAGGGAACACTGAAGCTTTCTTT	CASTTRGPGQGNTEAFF
many	-	TRBV7-9	TRBJ2-7	TGTGCCAGCAGCTTAGCCCCCTACGAGCAGTACTTC	CASSLAPYEQYF
-	TRBD2	TRBV7-9	TRBJ2-5	TGTGCCAGCAGCCTCAGACTAGCGGCGAACCAAGAGACCCAGTACTTC	CASSLRLAANQETQYF